The 22 T cell receptor beta chains below all came from one sample that was sequenced in a study of cytomegalovirus exposure and HLA in healthy donors. Primers included in the PCR were 60 Vbeta and 13 Jbeta primers. Repertoires were generated with immunoSEQ multiplex PCR, while TCRdb's copy carries only in-frame clones and drops some. The sample gives 110,000 or so clones, about 80% of which show up once; 7.7% is in the top ten. Sequenced: PBMCs. The receptors stem from a woman between 50 and 59 years old in good health and CMV-seropositive.

This clone appeared a single time. The V call is TRBV10-3, the J call TRBJ1-3; D is possibly TRBD1 (6 bases). V lost 0 bases and J lost 8, with 14 bases in between. Germline loops: CDR1 ENHRY, CDR2 SYGVKD. There are 15 residues in the CDR3. CDR3 sequence: CAISESPGAVDTIYF. CDR3 coding DNA: TGTGCCATCAGTGAGTCGCCAGGGGCCGTCGACACCATATATTTT.

This CDR3 is CASSPGLAGSSYEQYF. In nucleotides, the CDR3 is TGCGCCAGCAGCCCCGGACTAGCGGGGAGCTCCTACGAGCAGTACTTC. The V and J genes are TRBV5-1 and TRBJ2-7, with 12 bases that match TRBD2. V shed 4 bases and J 0 bases; nucleotides not matched to a gene: 5. The CDR3 has 16 residues. CDR1 and CDR2 from the germline V gene are SGHRS and YFSETQ.

This clone was seen a handful of times. The CDR3 DNA sequence: TGTGCCAGCAGCTACGCAGCGGGGGGGTCCTACAATGAGCAGTTCTTC. Translation: CASSYAAGGSYNEQFF. The V call is TRBV11-2, the J call TRBJ2-1; 10 nucleotides match TRBD2. V lost 4 bases, J lost 1 base, and 4 bases stayed unmatched. This CDR3 contains 16 residues. The germline gives CDR1 SGHAT, CDR2 FQNNGV.

This clone was observed a few times. The chain is built from TRBV9 and TRBJ2-3; 9 bases are shared with TRBD2. V gave up 4 bases and J gave up 1 base; unmatched junction bases: 7. Germline loops: CDR1 SGDLS, CDR2 YYNGEE. The CDR3 loop spans 16 amino acids. The CDR3, as DNA: TGTGCCAGCAGCTTTCGGACTAGCGTTCGCACAGATACGCAGTATTTT. Protein: CASSFRTSVRTDTQYF.

This clone was counted only a few times. The chain couples TRBV7-2 to TRBJ2-7; D remains unclear. CDR1 SGHTA and CDR2 FQGNSA come from the germline V gene. The CDR3 is 12 residues long. The ends were cut back, 6 bases at V and 5 bases at J, with 11 bases in the middle. CDR3 coding DNA: TGTGCCAGCAGTATAATGCGGAACGAGCAGTACTTC. It translates to CASSIMRNEQYF.

The chain carries TRBV18 and TRBJ2-5, with 9 bases that match TRBD1. This CDR3 comprises 14 residues. Germline V CDR1 and CDR2: KGHSH, LQKENI. Trimming removed 3 bases from V and 5 bases from J; junction bases left unmatched: 4. CDR3 protein: CASSPGQGYETQYF. CDR3 nucleotides: TGTGCCAGCTCACCGGGACAGGGTTACGAGACCCAGTACTTC.

In this sample, this clone turned up once. Within the sample, other DNA sequences also encode this same CDR3. The chain carries TRBV5-6 and TRBJ2-3; D not resolved. CDR1 SGHDT and CDR2 YYEEEE come from the germline V gene. Between the trimmed V and J ends, which lost 0 bases and 1 base, there was a span of 6 bases. The CDR3 runs 14 residues. The CDR3 DNA reads TGTGCCAGCAGCTTGGTGTCTGGCACAGATACGCAGTATTTT. Protein: CASSLVSGTDTQYF. The variable domain in full, completed from reference TRBV5-6 and TRBJ2-3, reads DAGVTQSPTHLIKTRGQQVTLRCSPKSGHDTVSWYQQALGQGPQFIFQYYEEEERQRGNFPDRFSGHQFPNYSSELNVNALLLGDSALYLCASSLVSGTDTQYFGPGTRLTVL.

The chain has TRBV19 and TRBJ2-3, with 9 nucleotides matching TRBD2. The ends lost 2 bases at V and 4 bases at J; junction bases unmatched: 4. CDR1 and CDR2 (germline): LNHDA, SQIVND (reference sequence). The length of the CDR3 is 15 residues. Here the CDR3 reads CASSISLAGSDTQYF. The CDR3 bases are TGTGCCAGTAGTATAAGCCTAGCGGGATCAGATACGCAGTATTTT.

The chain couples TRBV6-1 to TRBJ1-1; D perhaps matches TRBD1 (5 bases). This CDR3 spans 13 amino acids. Germline CDR1 is MNHNS and CDR2 is SASEGT. Deletions cut 8 bases from V and 4 bases from J, with 14 bases between. The CDR3 here is CASAVEGVTEAFF. The DNA of the CDR3 is TGTGCCAGCGCGGTAGAAGGGGTCACTGAAGCTTTCTTT.

This clone has a handful of counts. V is TRBV19 and J is TRBJ1-1; 8 nucleotides line up with TRBD1. The V gene end was trimmed by 4 bases and the J gene end by 3 bases; junction bases not matched to a gene: 4. The CDR3 totals 14 residues. CDR1 and CDR2 (germline): LNHDA, SQIVND (reference sequence). The CDR3 DNA is TGTGCCAGTAGTAGACAGGGGTATGACACTGAAGCTTTCTTT. Protein product: CASSRQGYDTEAFF. Supplemented by reference TRBV19 and TRBJ1-1, the full variable domain reads DGGITQSPKYLFRKEGQNVTLSCEQNLNHDAMYWYRQDPGQGLRLIYYSQIVNDFQKGDIAEGYSVSREKKESFPLTVTSAQKNPTAFYLCASSRQGYDTEAFFGQGTRLTVV.

V usage is TRBV6-5 and J usage is TRBJ1-1, with 7 bases that match TRBD1. In germline, CDR1 is MNHEY, CDR2 SVGAGI. V lost 6 bases and J lost 5; bases outside the gene matches: 9. This CDR3 is 14 amino acids long. This CDR3 reads CASSYRGKGTEAFF. The CDR3 bases are TGTGCCAGCAGCTACAGGGGAAAGGGGACTGAAGCTTTCTTT.

The chain couples TRBV6-5 to TRBJ2-7; 8 bases line up with TRBD1. There are 15 residues in the CDR3. The germline gives CDR1 MNHEY, CDR2 SVGAGI. V shed 5 bases, J shed 1 base, and the junction held 7 bases outside the gene matches. The CDR3 sequence is CASSKTDRGSYEQYF. CDR3 nucleotide sequence: TGTGCCAGCAGTAAGACCGACAGGGGATCCTACGAGCAGTACTTC.

V gene TRBV4-3 combines with J gene TRBJ1-1; the match to TRBD1 covers 8 bases. The V gene's germline CDR1 is LGHNA and CDR2 YSLEER. The length of the CDR3 is 16 residues. V shed 5 bases and J 0 bases; nucleotides not matched to a gene: 8. The CDR3 reads CASSSGQGGMNTEAFF. CDR3 nucleotides: TGCGCCAGCAGCTCCGGACAGGGAGGGATGAACACTGAAGCTTTCTTT.

The chain combines TRBV5-1 with TRBJ2-3; D is perhaps TRBD1 (6 bases). V gave up 1 base and J gave up 6 bases, with 12 bases separating them. The V gene's germline CDR1 is SGHRS and CDR2 YFSETQ. This CDR3 spans 14 amino acids. The CDR3 loop is CASSLTGTSDTQYF. In DNA, the CDR3 is TGCGCCAGCAGCTTGACAGGGACCAGCGATACGCAGTATTTT.

The V gene is TRBV2, the J gene TRBJ2-1, with TRBD2 matching over 13 bases. The V segment lost 3 bases and the J segment 3 bases; nucleotides outside the gene matches: 2. In germline, CDR1 is SNHLY, CDR2 FYNNEI. The CDR3 is 16 residues long. The CDR3 nucleotides read TGTGCCAGCAGTGAGTGGACTAGCGGGAGCTACAATGAGCAGTTCTTC. Its protein is CASSEWTSGSYNEQFF.

The rearrangement joins TRBV29-1 to TRBJ2-3, with a weak D call TRBD1 (6 bases). This CDR3 has 15 residues. V lost 3 bases, J lost 0 bases, and 13 bases lay in between. The germline V gene has CDR1 SQVTM and CDR2 ANQGSEA. The CDR3: CSVEVGAYSTDTQYF. DNA of the CDR3: TGCAGCGTTGAGGTGGGGGCTTATAGCACAGATACGCAGTATTTT.

V gene TRBV19 combines with J gene TRBJ2-7; possibly TRBD1 for D (5 bases). The V end was cut by 4 bases, the J end by 5 bases, with 15 bases between. This CDR3 has 14 residues. Germline CDR1 reads LNHDA; CDR2 reads SQIVND (reference sequence). CDR3 sequence reads: CASSKQETGHEQYF. The CDR3 region has the DNA TGTGCCAGTAGTAAACAGGAGACTGGGCACGAGCAGTACTTC.

The chain carries TRBV7-2 and TRBJ2-3; D not resolved. V gave up 4 bases and J gave up 2 bases, with 10 bases separating them. CDR1 SGHTA and CDR2 FQGNSA come from the germline V gene. The CDR3 extends over 14 amino acids. The CDR3, as DNA: TGTGCCAGCAGCTCACTCCCCACCACAGATACGCAGTATTTT. Protein sequence: CASSSLPTTDTQYF.

The V gene is TRBV6-5, the J gene TRBJ2-1; D may be TRBD1 (5 bases). The CDR3 runs 16 residues. Trimming took 2 bases from V and 0 from J, leaving 11 bases between them. Germline CDR1 reads MNHEY; CDR2 reads SVGAGI. CDR3 in DNA: TGTGCCAGCAGTTACGCCGAGACAGTCTCCTACAATGAGCAGTTCTTC. It specifies CASSYAETVSYNEQFF.

The chain carries TRBV9 and TRBJ1-2, with 7 bases lining up with TRBD1. V lost 3 bases, J lost 5 bases, and 7 bases stayed unmatched. From germline, CDR1 is SGDLS and CDR2 YYNGEE. The CDR3 is made up of 14 amino acids. The CDR3 loop is CASSGPGQTYGYTF. The CDR3 nucleotides read TGTGCCAGCAGCGGACCGGGACAGACATATGGCTACACCTTC.

This chain joins TRBV7-8 and TRBJ1-6; D is uncertain. This CDR3 contains 16 residues. Germline CDR1 reads SGHVS; CDR2 reads FQNEAQ. V gave up 0 bases and J gave up 7 bases, with 13 bases separating them. The CDR3 coding sequence is TGTGCCAGCAGCTTAGCCGGGGTCAGTGCCAATTCACCCCTCCACTTT. It is translated as CASSLAGVSANSPLHF.

The rearrangement uses TRBV7-6 and TRBJ2-7, with 9 bases fitting TRBD2. Germline trimming cut 5 bases from V and 3 bases from J; bases unmatched to any gene: 11. CDR3 length equals 16 residues. Germline values: CDR1 SGHVS, CDR2 FNYEAQ. For the CDR3, the DNA is TGTGCCAGCAGCCCCTACGCGGGTAGCGGGAGCTACGAGCAGTACTTC. It specifies CASSPYAGSGSYEQYF.